Each of the 6 T cell receptor beta chains below was sequenced from the same sample in a study of shared clonotypes between healthy human individuals. The data were produced by immunoSEQ multiplex PCR, yet TCRdb's version contains in-frame clones alone and is incomplete. The table has about 490,000 clones, around 80% seen once. Sequencing input: PBMCs. These TCRs come from a woman aged 40 to 50 in good health. Some clones in this sample may be carry-over from other donors' samples.

The chain joins TRBV29-1 to TRBJ2-1, with D possibly TRBD2 on 6 matching bases. CDR3 size: 13 residues. The ends were cut back, 6 bases at V and 1 base at J, with 10 bases in the middle. Germline CDR1 and CDR2: SQVTM and ANQGSEA. The CDR3, as DNA: TGCAGCGTCGGAGGGACGTCCTACAATGAGCAGTTCTTC. Translated, it gives CSVGGTSYNEQFF.

The genes are TRBV7-9 and TRBJ2-3; D not resolved. Trimming left V 2 bases short and J 0 bases short, with 6 bases between. The CDR3 runs 14 residues. Germline CDR1 is SEHNR and CDR2 is FQNEAQ (reference sequence). The CDR3 bases are TGTGCCAGCAGCTTAACGGACAGCACAGATACGCAGTATTTT. Translating it yields CASSLTDSTDTQYF. Full variable domain (missing parts from reference TRBV7-9 and TRBJ2-3): DTGVSQNPRHKITKRGQNVTFRCDPISEHNRLYWYRQTLGQGPEFLTYFQNEAQLEKSRLLSDRFSAERPKGSFSTLEIQRTEQGDSAMYLCASSLTDSTDTQYFGPGTRLTVL.

The genes are TRBV7-2 and TRBJ2-1; no clear D gene. Per the germline V gene, CDR1 is SGHTA and CDR2 is FQGNSA. CDR3 length: 14 amino acids. V lost 6 bases and J 6 bases, leaving 15 bases between the germline ends. CDR3 sequence reads: CASRGSPGVNEQFF. The CDR3 coding sequence is TGTGCCAGCAGAGGATCCCCTGGAGTCAATGAGCAGTTCTTC.

The chain carries TRBV2 and TRBJ2-2, with a tentative D call TRBD1 (5 bases). V lost 7 bases and J 6 bases, leaving 15 bases between the germline ends. CDR3 length: 14 residues. The germline gives CDR1 SNHLY, CDR2 FYNNEI. In nucleotides, the CDR3 is TGTGCCAGCATCAATTACCTGGGGCCCGGGGAGCTGTTTTTT. Translating gives CASINYLGPGELFF.

V is TRBV11-2 and J is TRBJ2-5; the match to TRBD2 covers 7 bases. Germline V gene lookup returns CDR1 SGHAT and CDR2 FQNNGV. The CDR3 is made up of 14 amino acids. J gave up 4 bases and V 3 bases, and 5 bases lay outside the gene matches. CDR3: CASSFTGGSETQYF. As DNA, the CDR3 is TGTGCCAGCAGCTTTACGGGAGGTTCAGAGACCCAGTACTTC.

The gene calls are TRBV5-6 and TRBJ2-7, with 8 bases that match TRBD2. The CDR3 is made up of 13 amino acids. Germline lookup yields CDR1 SGHDT and CDR2 YYEEEE. The trim removed 4 bases at V and 4 bases at J, leaving 4 bases unmatched. The CDR3 reads CASSAPSGYEQYF. In DNA, the CDR3 is TGTGCCAGCAGCGCACCTAGCGGGTACGAGCAGTACTTC. Full variable domain (remainder filled in from reference TRBV5-6 and TRBJ2-7): DAGVTQSPTHLIKTRGQQVTLRCSPKSGHDTVSWYQQALGQGPQFIFQYYEEEERQRGNFPDRFSGHQFPNYSSELNVNALLLGDSALYLCASSAPSGYEQYFGPGTRLTVT.